This TCR beta chain was profiled in a study of radiotherapy plus CTLA-4 blockade in lung cancer. Study as a whole: Objective response was observed in roughly a sixth of patients, and disease control in less than 35%.

V was pared by 4 bases and J by 3 bases, with 6 bases of the junction left unmatched. Germline CDR1 reads MNHEY; CDR2 reads SMNVEV (reference sequence). This CDR3 has 18 residues. Here immunoSEQ multiplex PCR was the method, and the copy in TCRdb shows in-frame clones only, minus some. This sample has some 90,000 clones, with around 87% found just once. CTLA-4 blockade using ipilimumab, together with focal radiation, was received by patients with chemo-refractory metastatic non-small-cell lung cancer. Sequences were derived from peripheral blood, sampled from a patient treated with radiotherapy plus ipilimumab. This clonotype was obtained from a human donor with non-small cell lung cancer who had a partial response to radiotherapy plus ipilimumab. This chain uses TRBV27 with TRBJ2-1; 16 positions agree with TRBD2. CDR3: CASSSGTSGRAGYNEQFF. The CDR3, as DNA: TGTGCCAGCAGTTCCGGGACTAGCGGGAGGGCCGGCTACAATGAGCAGTTCTTC.